These 9 T cell receptor beta chains came from one sample sequenced in a study of Graves' ophthalmopathy and Graves' hyperthyroidism. Amplification targeted the TCR beta CDR3 regions, with RNA transcripts as the source material. In the first round, RT-PCR was carried out with HTBI primers, and a multiplex PCR formed the second round. TCRdb passed the multiplex PCR reads through MiXCR, listing each CDR3 protein once. The sample consists of about 740,000 distinct CDR3 sequences, roughly 40% of them appearing once. Sequencing was performed on peripheral blood. The receptor source for this set is an adult man with Graves' ophthalmopathy.

The chain carries TRBV7-6 and TRBJ1-2; D gene ambiguous. Trimming pared 7 bases from V and 8 bases from J, leaving 20 bases between. The germline V gene encodes CDR1 SGHVS and CDR2 FNYEAQ. The length of the CDR3 is 14 residues. The CDR3 bases are TGTGCCAGCACCTCAAAACGAGGGATAGCGGGCTACACCTTC. It is translated as CASTSKRGIAGYTF.

The chain is built from TRBV25-1 and TRBJ2-2; 9 nucleotides line up with TRBD2. The CDR3 extends over 18 amino acids. Trimming removed 5 bases from V and 1 base from J; junction bases left unmatched: 11. Germline V gene lookup returns CDR1 MGHDK and CDR2 SYGVNS. CDR3 region: CASSHLRAGGLNTGELFF. As DNA, the CDR3 is TGTGCCAGCAGTCATCTACGAGCGGGGGGCTTGAACACCGGGGAGCTGTTTTTT.

The chain joins TRBV9 to TRBJ2-7, with TRBD1 identical over 7 bases. With 2 bases clipped from V and 0 bases from J, the junction kept 2 bases outside the gene matches. This CDR3 is built from 14 residues. Per germline, CDR1 SGDLS and CDR2 YYNGEE. CDR3 loop: CASSVGQDSYEQYF. The CDR3 DNA sequence: TGTGCCAGCAGCGTTGGACAGGACTCCTACGAGCAGTACTTC.

This clonotype was recorded a few times. The rearrangement joins TRBV10-3 to TRBJ1-5; D may be TRBD1 (6 bases). Germline V CDR1 and CDR2: ENHRY, SYGVKD. This CDR3 spans 13 amino acids. The germline V and J ends were trimmed by 3 bases and 7 bases, with 10 bases remaining between them. CDR3 in DNA: TGTGCCATCAGTGAACAGGGTTGGCAGCCCCAGCATTTT. It codes for CAISEQGWQPQHF.

The rearrangement joins TRBV25-1 to TRBJ2-2; D perhaps matches TRBD2 (6 bases). Trimming left V 7 bases short and J 3 bases short, with 6 bases between. The CDR3 spans 12 residues. Germline V gives CDR1 MGHDK, CDR2 SYGVNS. CDR3 region: CASTGDTGELFF. The CDR3 DNA follows: TGTGCCAGCACGGGGGACACCGGGGAGCTGTTTTTT. Using reference TRBV25-1 and TRBJ2-2 for the parts outside the CDR3, the full variable domain is EADIYQTPRYLVIGTGKKITLECSQTMGHDKMYWYQQDPGMELHLIHYSYGVNSTEKGDLSSESTVSRIRTEHFPLTLESARPSHTSQYLCASTGDTGELFFGEGSRLTVL.

Concerning this clonotype itself: At one boundary the junction diverges from the germline segment, which might be a read error. The genes are TRBV12-3 or TRBV12-4 and TRBJ2-5, with D possibly TRBD2 on 5 matching bases. With the DNA end fitting TRBJ2-1 better, the J assignment may be wrong. The CDR3 runs to 15 residues. The CDR3 region has the DNA TGTGTCAGCAGCTCAGGAGGTAGCTCCTACAATGAGCAGTTCTTC. Translating gives CVSSSGGSSYNEQFF.

Regarding this clonotype: Just one base apart from a much larger clone, this may be a read error. V gene TRBV2 combines with J gene TRBJ1-6; D call uncertain. CDR3 length equals 13 residues. CDR1 and CDR2 (germline): SNHLY, FYNNEI. The CDR3 DNA reads as TGTGTCAGCAGTGAAGCGCTTTTTAGGGCCCTCCACTTT. This codes for CVSSEALFRALHF.

This clonotype was recorded only once. The gene calls are TRBV7-9 and TRBJ2-2, with D maybe TRBD2 (6 bases). The germline V gene encodes CDR1 SEHNR and CDR2 FQNEAQ (reference sequence). The CDR3 has 18 residues. V lost 3 bases, J lost 3 bases, and 20 bases lay in between. CDR3 protein: CASSFKRDLRDDTGELFF. In DNA form, the CDR3 reads TGTGCCAGCAGCTTTAAACGGGACTTAAGGGATGACACCGGGGAGCTGTTTTTT.

This clonotype was seen at least ten times. This chain connects TRBV10-3 to TRBJ1-2; D is perhaps TRBD1 (5 bases). The CDR3 loop spans 16 amino acids. Germline loops: CDR1 ENHRY, CDR2 SYGVKD. V was cut by 0 bases and J by 0 bases, with 11 bases left in between. CDR3 in DNA: TGTGCCATCAGTGAGTCGTCACAGGCGACTAACTATGGCTACACCTTC. Protein sequence: CAISESSQATNYGYTF.